Shown below are 24 T cell receptor beta chains from a single sample sequenced in a study of blood T cell repertoires in COVID-19. TCRdb keeps only in-frame clones here, not all; method: immunoSEQ multiplex PCR. The table has around 140,000 clones, approximately 87% seen once; the top ten hold 11%. Source material: PBMCs or T cells enriched from blood (not recorded which). The source is a man in his 60s who had recovered from COVID-19.

This chain connects TRBV11-1 to TRBJ2-3; 10 bases are shared with TRBD2. The V gene's germline CDR1 is SGHAT and CDR2 FQDESV (reference sequence). CDR3 length equals 13 residues. V gave up 8 bases and J gave up 9 bases; unmatched junction bases: 8. The CDR3 loop is CASGVAGGGTQYF. The CDR3 region has the DNA TGTGCCAGCGGCGTAGCGGGGGGAGGGACGCAGTATTTT.

This chain uses TRBV6-2 or TRBV6-3 with TRBJ2-2, with 12 bases matching TRBD2. The CDR3 length is 18 residues. CDR1 and CDR2 from the germline V gene are MNHEY and SVGEGT. The V and J ends lost 4 bases and 6 bases, in that order; junction bases with no gene match: 12. The CDR3 reads CASSSLTSGGRGPGELFF. CDR3 bases: TGTGCCAGCAGTTCCTTGACTAGCGGGGGCCGGGGGCCCGGGGAGCTGTTTTTT.

The V and J genes are TRBV28 and TRBJ2-1; TRBD1 is a possible D gene (7 bases). The CDR3 runs to 15 residues. Between the trimmed V and J ends, which lost 7 bases and 7 bases, there was a span of 20 bases. From germline, CDR1 is MDHEN and CDR2 SYDVKM. The CDR3 DNA is TGTGCCAGCACGCAGGGGGGCTTGGTTAGGAATGAGCAGTTCTTC. Protein: CASTQGGLVRNEQFF.

V is TRBV28 and J is TRBJ1-2; D possibly corresponds to TRBD1 (6 bases). Germline assignment: CDR1 MDHEN and CDR2 SYDVKM. The ends were cut back, 5 bases at V and 8 bases at J, with 18 bases in the middle. The CDR3 runs 14 residues. CDR3 residues: CASSPGDTRRGYTF. In nucleotides, the CDR3 is TGTGCCAGCAGTCCCGGGGACACCCGGAGGGGCTACACCTTC.

The count of this clone is one. The chain carries TRBV11-3 and TRBJ2-7; the match to TRBD2 covers 10 bases. This CDR3 contains 13 residues. CDR1 is SGHNT, CDR2 YENEEA, per germline. J lost 3 bases, V lost 6 bases, and 2 bases had no gene match. The CDR3 here is CASSRTSGYEQYF. Here the CDR3 DNA reads TGTGCCAGCAGTCGGACTAGCGGCTACGAGCAGTACTTC.

This clone was seen once. The chain recombines TRBV5-1 with TRBJ2-7; 10 bases agree with TRBD1. V was pared by 5 bases and J by 5 bases, with 10 bases of the junction left unmatched. Germline-derived CDR1 and CDR2 are SGHRS and YFSETQ. This CDR3 has 15 amino acids. CDR3 sequence reads: CASSSPGQGKHEQYF. In DNA, the CDR3 is TGCGCCAGCAGTTCCCCGGGACAGGGGAAGCACGAGCAGTACTTC.

The CDR3 bases are TGCGCCAGCAGCCCCTGGGACAGGGGCAATGAGCAGTTCTTC. It codes for CASSPWDRGNEQFF. The chain has TRBV5-1 and TRBJ2-1, with 10 bases lining up with TRBD1. J lost 6 bases, V lost 4 bases, and 4 bases had no gene match. This CDR3 region has 14 residues. Germline CDR1 SGHRS, CDR2 YFSETQ.

The V call is TRBV6-5, the J call TRBJ2-7, with TRBD1 as a possible D gene (5 bases). The CDR3 is made up of 12 amino acids. Germline lookup yields CDR1 MNHEY and CDR2 SVGAGI. The ends were cut back, 7 bases at V and 6 bases at J, with 13 bases in the middle. Here the CDR3 reads CASTQGLPEQYF. Written as DNA, the CDR3 is TGTGCCAGCACTCAGGGCCTCCCCGAGCAGTACTTC.

The V and J genes are TRBV9 and TRBJ1-2; a possible D gene is TRBD1 (5 bases). V lost 8 bases to trimming and J lost 4 bases, with 18 bases between them. The length of the CDR3 is 14 residues. Germline V lookup: CDR1 SGDLS, CDR2 YYNGEE. CDR3 sequence: CASTPGGVTYGYTF. The CDR3 coding sequence is TGTGCCAGTACTCCCGGGGGGGTAACCTATGGCTACACCTTC.

V is TRBV29-1 and J is TRBJ2-1, with a weak D call TRBD2 (6 bases). Trimming left V 0 bases short and J 9 bases short, with 15 bases between. The CDR3 loop spans 14 amino acids. Germline V lookup: CDR1 SQVTM, CDR2 ANQGSEA. DNA for the CDR3: TGCAGCGTTGAAGATGGACTAACTTTCGGTGAGCAGTTCTTC. Encoded protein: CSVEDGLTFGEQFF.

The chain employs TRBV9 and TRBJ2-7, with TRBD2 identical over 11 bases. Germline trimming cut 5 bases from V and 3 bases from J; bases unmatched to any gene: 7. There are 15 residues in the CDR3. CDR1 is SGDLS, CDR2 YYNGEE, per germline. CDR3: CASSATGTSGYEQYF. The CDR3 DNA follows: TGTGCCAGCAGTGCCACCGGGACTAGCGGCTACGAGCAGTACTTC.

The rearrangement links TRBV6-6 to TRBJ2-7; 8 bases line up with TRBD1. The germline V gene has CDR1 MNHNY and CDR2 SVGAGI (reference sequence). V dropped 11 bases and J dropped 6; count of bases not matched to a gene: 6. This CDR3 is built from 11 residues. CDR3 DNA: TGTGCCTTTGGACAGGGAAGCGAGCAGTACTTC. Its protein product is CAFGQGSEQYF.

The J gene is TRBJ2-1, the V gene TRBV28; 9 positions agree with TRBD2. With 3 bases clipped from V and 0 bases from J, the junction kept 6 bases outside the gene matches. Germline V lookup: CDR1 MDHEN, CDR2 SYDVKM. The CDR3 is 17 amino acids. This CDR3 is CASSFPHSGSSYNEQFF. CDR3 nucleotides: TGTGCCAGCAGTTTTCCTCATAGCGGGAGCTCCTACAATGAGCAGTTCTTC. The full variable domain, in which reference TRBV28 and TRBJ2-1 provide the parts outside the CDR3, is DVKVTQSSRYLVKRTGEKVFLECVQDMDHENMFWYRQDPGLGLRLIYFSYDVKMKEKGDIPEGYSVSREKKERFSLILESASTNQTSMYLCASSFPHSGSSYNEQFFGPGTRLTVL.

The genes are TRBV30 and TRBJ1-2; unclear D gene. Trimming cost V 5 bases and J 4 bases, with 17 bases left between them. CDR1 is GTSNPN, CDR2 SVGIG, per germline (reference sequence). The CDR3 spans 14 residues. As DNA, the CDR3 is TGTGCCTGGCTTCCTCAGGCAGATACCTATGGCTACACCTTC. Encoded protein: CAWLPQADTYGYTF.

V and J are TRBV4-1 and TRBJ2-7; D might be TRBD2 (5 bases). The V end lost 1 base, the J end lost 12 bases, and 13 bases lay between the germline ends. CDR3 length: 12 amino acids. In germline, CDR1 is MGHRA, CDR2 YSYEKL. CDR3 protein: CASSQVRGVRYF. The CDR3 nucleotides are TGCGCCAGCAGCCAAGTCCGGGGAGTTAGGTACTTC.

The chain employs TRBV10-3 and TRBJ2-2; the match to TRBD2 covers 14 bases. This CDR3 comprises 16 residues. In germline, CDR1 is ENHRY, CDR2 SYGVKD. The ends lost 8 bases at V and 4 bases at J; junction bases unmatched: 6. The CDR3 protein is CAISGLAGAGTGELFF. The CDR3 nucleotides are TGTGCCATCTCGGGACTAGCGGGAGCAGGCACCGGGGAGCTGTTTTTT.

The genes are TRBV10-1 and TRBJ1-2, with a possible D match to TRBD1 (5 bases). The V and J ends lost 4 bases and 4 bases respectively, with 13 bases between them. Germline CDR1 and CDR2: WNHNN and SYGVQD (reference sequence). The CDR3 consists of 14 residues. DNA of the CDR3: TGCGCCAGCAGTGGTACAGGCCAATCCTATGGCTACACCTTC. Its translation: CASSGTGQSYGYTF.

This chain connects TRBV12-3 or TRBV12-4 to TRBJ1-2; D is ambiguous. The CDR3 loop spans 12 amino acids. The V end lost 6 bases, the J end lost 2 bases, and 7 bases lay between the germline ends. In DNA, the CDR3 is TGTGCCAGCAGCCTCGGGAACTATGGCTACACCTTC. This translates into CASSLGNYGYTF.

This clone was seen a single time. The rearrangement links TRBV9 to TRBJ2-3; D perhaps matches TRBD2 (6 bases). CDR3 length equals 15 residues. V gave up 6 bases and J gave up 0 bases, with 14 bases separating them. CDR1 and CDR2 (germline): SGDLS, YYNGEE. The CDR3 region is CASTFSGSSTDTQYF. The CDR3 DNA is TGTGCCAGCACCTTTAGCGGATCAAGCACAGATACGCAGTATTTT.

The chain is built from TRBV5-5 and TRBJ1-1; D is possibly TRBD1 (5 bases). V shed 5 bases and J shed 0 bases, with 8 bases lying between them. Germline-derived CDR1 and CDR2 are SGHKS and YYEKEE (reference sequence). The CDR3 is made up of 13 amino acids. The CDR3 sequence is CASRTDLNTEAFF. The CDR3, as DNA: TGTGCCAGCAGGACAGACTTGAACACTGAAGCTTTCTTT. The full variable domain, its missing parts supplied by reference TRBV5-5 and TRBJ1-1, is DAGVTQSPTHLIKTRGQQVTLRCSPISGHKSVSWYQQVLGQGPQFIFQYYEKEERGRGNFPDRFSARQFPNYSSELNVNALLLGDSALYLCASRTDLNTEAFFGQGTRLTVV.

The rearrangement links TRBV3-1 (or the pseudogene TRBV3-2) to TRBJ1-1, with D perhaps TRBD1 (5 bases). Germline V gene sequence: CDR1 LGHDT, CDR2 YNNKEL (reference sequence). The V end was cut by 3 bases, the J end by 0 bases, with 8 bases between. The CDR3 covers 14 residues. The CDR3 sequence: CASSQRGLNTEAFF. In DNA, the CDR3 is TGTGCCAGCAGCCAGCGGGGCCTGAACACTGAAGCTTTCTTT.

The V gene is TRBV11-2, the J gene TRBJ1-2; the D gene is possibly TRBD1 (5 bases). The germline gives CDR1 SGHAT, CDR2 FQNNGV. The CDR3 length is 14 residues. V lost 5 bases and J 4 bases, leaving 14 bases between the germline ends. CDR3 sequence (DNA): TGTGCCAGCAGCCCCGCCAGGGCCTTCTATGGCTACACCTTC. Translating gives CASSPARAFYGYTF. The variable domain in full, with the rest retrieved from reference TRBV11-2 and TRBJ1-2, is EAGVAQSPRYKIIEKRQSVAFWCNPISGHATLYWYQQILGQGPKLLIQFQNNGVVDDSQLPKDRFSAERLKGVDSTLKIQPAKLEDSAVYLCASSPARAFYGYTFGSGTRLTVV.

V usage is TRBV2 and J usage is TRBJ1-5; 12 bases agree with TRBD1. This CDR3 has 15 residues. Germline-derived CDR1 and CDR2 are SNHLY and FYNNEI. After removal of 6 bases from V and 7 bases from J, the junction contained 7 bases not matched to a gene. This chain's CDR3 is CASSRDRGRGQPQHF. CDR3 DNA: TGTGCCAGCAGCCGGGACAGGGGGCGAGGGCAGCCCCAGCATTTT.

The chain is built from TRBV4-1 and TRBJ1-5; maybe TRBD1 (6 bases). The germline V and J ends were trimmed by 1 base and 4 bases, with 11 bases remaining between them. Germline V gives CDR1 MGHRA, CDR2 YSYEKL. The CDR3 is 15 residues long. The CDR3 DNA sequence: TGCGCCAGCAGCCAAGTAACAGGACAGAATCAGCCCCAGCATTTT. The encoded protein is CASSQVTGQNQPQHF.